This T cell receptor (beta chain) originates from a study of blood T cells in healthy people across ages. General study findings and limits: For the donors, CMV status was unknown and possibly confounded expanded clonotype changes.

Of note for this clonotype: The antigen remains unidentified.

Alongside a J-beta primer mix, a sample-barcoded 5' primer served in a second PCR lasting roughly 7 to 11 cycles. MiXCR, applied by TCRdb to the 5' RACE reads, yields one record per CDR3 protein. The repertoire holds over 1,300,000 distinct CDR3 sequences, with 45% to 70% as singletons. Germline V gene sequence: CDR1 SGHRS, CDR2 YFSETQ. The CDR3 has 15 residues. This clonotype was sampled from a man younger than 30 in good health. The chain uses TRBV5-1 and TRBJ2-5; D remains ambiguous. Gene TRBJ2-7 matches the end of the DNA better, so the J call may be wrong. Sequencing was performed on blood. CDR3 residues: CASSWDGTATVEQYF. Written as DNA, the CDR3 is TGCGCCAGCAGCTGGGATGGTACAGCCACGGTCGAGCAGTACTTC.